This T cell receptor (beta chain) was found in a study of blood T cell repertoires in COVID-19. About the study: The samples span acute and convalescent COVID-19 from the United States, Italy and Spain. PBMCs, B-cell-depleted T cells, or T cells were the source of the cDNA or gDNA that made up the material.

Between the trimmed V and J ends, which lost 4 bases and 4 bases, there was a span of 17 bases. The CDR3 totals 16 residues. The germline gives CDR1 SGHAT, CDR2 FQNNGV. Under the authors' procedure: Reference gene primer amplification gave nucleated cell count estimates. Measured with immunoSEQ multiplex PCR; TCRdb has only the in-frame clones, and not every one. V and J calls and clone size come straight from that table; D and trimming were deduced from the DNA. The data show around 75,000 clones, with roughly 91% seen just once and about 20% held by the top ten. The chain employs TRBV11-2 and TRBJ1-3; D gene uncertain. This sequence originates from a human donor in a cohort sampled during active COVID-19. Sequenced sample: peripheral blood. The CDR3 DNA reads TGTGCCAGCAGCTCCAACATAGGAGTTTCGGGAAACACCATATATTTT. Translation: CASSSNIGVSGNTIYF.